What follows are 9 T cell receptor beta chains derived from one specimen sequenced in a study of Graves' ophthalmopathy and Graves' hyperthyroidism. Amplified TCR beta CDR3 regions were obtained using RNA transcripts as template. After a first-round RT-PCR with HTBI primers, a second-round multiplex PCR was run. TCRdb redid the calling of the multiplex PCR reads with MiXCR, one entry per CDR3 protein. The sample records about 400,000 distinct CDR3 sequences, 18% being singletons. Sample: peripheral blood. The receptors were gathered from a woman aged 18-29 years with Graves' ophthalmopathy.

The chain employs TRBV7-9 and TRBJ2-7; D gene ambiguous. The ends were cut back, 3 bases at V and 6 bases at J, with 9 bases in the middle. From germline, CDR1 is SEHNR and CDR2 FQNEAQ (reference sequence). The CDR3 spans 12 residues. This CDR3 reads CASSLGSTEQYF. Here the CDR3 DNA reads TGTGCCAGCAGCTTGGGGTCCACCGAGCAGTACTTC.

Ten or more counts support this clonotype. The chain employs TRBV12-3 or TRBV12-4 and TRBJ1-5, with a tentative D call TRBD1 (6 bases). The CDR3 has 14 amino acids. Trimming left V 3 bases short and J 6 bases short, with 12 bases between. CDR3 DNA sequence: TGTGCCAGCAGTTTTGGACGAGGGGGTCAGCCCCAGCATTTT. It specifies CASSFGRGGQPQHF.

The V gene is TRBV12-3 or TRBV12-4, the J gene TRBJ2-7; 10 positions match TRBD2. The CDR3 has 14 residues. V lost 7 bases to trimming and J lost 2 bases; unmatched junction nucleotides: 5. The CDR3 nucleotides read TGTGCCAGCACCCGGACTAGCGGACCCTACGAGCAGTACTTC. Its translation: CASTRTSGPYEQYF.

V usage is TRBV12-3 or TRBV12-4 and J usage is TRBJ2-5; 8 nucleotides align to TRBD2. This CDR3 is 14 amino acids long. Germline trimming cut 5 bases from V and 5 bases from J; bases unmatched to any gene: 7. The CDR3 sequence: CASSALAGLETQYF. The CDR3 DNA reads TGTGCCAGCAGTGCCTTAGCGGGGTTGGAGACCCAGTACTTC.

This clonotype showed up many times. The chain has TRBV2 and TRBJ1-5; possibly TRBD1 for D (5 bases). This CDR3 has 14 amino acids. The germline V gene has CDR1 SNHLY and CDR2 FYNNEI. The ends were cut back, 3 bases at V and 9 bases at J, with 15 bases in the middle. The CDR3 sequence is CASSETRAPSPQHF. In DNA, the CDR3 is TGTGCCAGCAGTGAGACCAGGGCCCCCTCGCCCCAGCATTTT.

There are many counts of this clonotype. The chain employs TRBV9 and TRBJ2-7, with 8 bases identical to TRBD2. Germline assignment: CDR1 SGDLS and CDR2 YYNGEE. Trimming cost V 9 bases and J 1 base; bases outside gene matches: 15. This CDR3 is 16 amino acids long. CDR3 nucleotides: TGTGCCACTACAAGCGGGAGACGCTTCAAATCCTACGAGCAGTACTTC. Translation gives CATTSGRRFKSYEQYF.

This clonotype showed up many times. The chain joins TRBV12-3 or TRBV12-4 to TRBJ1-1, with 10 bases that match TRBD1. V lost 2 bases to trimming and J lost 7 bases; unmatched junction nucleotides: 7. The CDR3 sequence is 15 residues long. CDR3 protein: CASSLLRDRGIEAFF. DNA for the CDR3: TGTGCCAGCAGTTTATTACGGGACAGGGGTATTGAAGCTTTCTTT.

This clonotype has at least ten counts. The V call is TRBV6-2 or TRBV6-3, the J call TRBJ2-2; TRBD2 is a possible D gene (6 bases). Germline V lookup: CDR1 MNHEY, CDR2 SVGEGT. This CDR3 is built from 15 residues. V was shortened by 4 bases and J by 1 base, with 10 bases between the two germline ends. The CDR3 here is CASSSGLLNTGELFF. The CDR3 nucleotides read TGTGCCAGCAGTTCGGGACTCCTGAACACCGGGGAGCTGTTTTTT.

This clonotype was counted at least ten times. V gene TRBV2 combines with J gene TRBJ2-7, with D unresolved. Trimming stripped 3 bases from V and 1 base from J, with 7 bases between. CDR3 length equals 13 residues. Germline loops: CDR1 SNHLY, CDR2 FYNNEI. The CDR3 loop is CASSDTRSYEQYF. CDR3 bases: TGTGCCAGCAGTGACACAAGATCCTACGAGCAGTACTTC.